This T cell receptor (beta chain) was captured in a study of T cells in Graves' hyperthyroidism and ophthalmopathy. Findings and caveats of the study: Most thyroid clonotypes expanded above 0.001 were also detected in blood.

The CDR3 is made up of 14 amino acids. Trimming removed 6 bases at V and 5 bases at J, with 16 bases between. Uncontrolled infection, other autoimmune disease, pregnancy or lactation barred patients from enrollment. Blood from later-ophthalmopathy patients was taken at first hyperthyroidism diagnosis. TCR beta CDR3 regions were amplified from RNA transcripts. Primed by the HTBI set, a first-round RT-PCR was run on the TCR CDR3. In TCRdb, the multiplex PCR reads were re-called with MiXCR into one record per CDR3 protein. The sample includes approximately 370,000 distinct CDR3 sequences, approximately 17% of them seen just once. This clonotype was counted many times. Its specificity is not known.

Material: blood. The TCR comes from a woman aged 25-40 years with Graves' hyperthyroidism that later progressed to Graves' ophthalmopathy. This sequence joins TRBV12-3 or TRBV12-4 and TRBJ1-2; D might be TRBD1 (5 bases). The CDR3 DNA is TGTGCCAGCAGACCTGACAGTGAATCGTATGGCTACACCTTC. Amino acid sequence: CASRPDSESYGYTF.